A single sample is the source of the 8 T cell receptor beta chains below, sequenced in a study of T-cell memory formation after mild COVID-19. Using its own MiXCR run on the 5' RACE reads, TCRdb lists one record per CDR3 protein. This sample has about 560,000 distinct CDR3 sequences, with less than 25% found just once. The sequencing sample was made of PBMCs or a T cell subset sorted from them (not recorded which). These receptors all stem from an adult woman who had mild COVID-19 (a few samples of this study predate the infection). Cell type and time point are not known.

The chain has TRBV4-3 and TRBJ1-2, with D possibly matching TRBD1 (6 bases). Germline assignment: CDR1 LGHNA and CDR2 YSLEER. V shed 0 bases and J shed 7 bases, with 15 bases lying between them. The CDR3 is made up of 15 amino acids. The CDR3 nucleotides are TGCGCCAGCAGCCAAGAAAGGGGGGCCGCAGGTGGCTACACCTTC. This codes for CASSQERGAAGGYTF.

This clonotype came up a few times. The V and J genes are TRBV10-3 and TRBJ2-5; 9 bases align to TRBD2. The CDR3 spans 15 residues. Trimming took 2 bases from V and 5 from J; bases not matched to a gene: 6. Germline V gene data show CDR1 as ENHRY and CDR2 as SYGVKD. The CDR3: CAISEGGLAKETQYF. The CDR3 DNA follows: TGTGCCATCAGTGAGGGGGGACTAGCTAAGGAGACCCAGTACTTC.

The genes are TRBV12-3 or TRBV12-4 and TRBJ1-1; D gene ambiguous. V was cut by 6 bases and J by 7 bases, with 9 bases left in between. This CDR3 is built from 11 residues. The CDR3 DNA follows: TGTGCCAGCAGCCATGAGGTTGAAGCTTTCTTT. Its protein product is CASSHEVEAFF.

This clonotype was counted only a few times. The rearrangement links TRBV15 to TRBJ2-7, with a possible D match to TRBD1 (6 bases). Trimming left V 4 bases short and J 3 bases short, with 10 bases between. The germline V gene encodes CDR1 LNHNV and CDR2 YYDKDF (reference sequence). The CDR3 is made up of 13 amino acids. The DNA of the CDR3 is TGTGCCACCAGCATCTTGGACAGCTACGAGCAGTACTTC. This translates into CATSILDSYEQYF.

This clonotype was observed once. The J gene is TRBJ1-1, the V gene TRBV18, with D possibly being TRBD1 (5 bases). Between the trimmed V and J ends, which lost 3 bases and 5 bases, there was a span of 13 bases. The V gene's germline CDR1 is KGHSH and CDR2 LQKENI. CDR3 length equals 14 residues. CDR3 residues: CASSPGQFGTEAFF. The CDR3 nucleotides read TGTGCCAGCTCACCGGGGCAGTTTGGGACTGAAGCTTTCTTT.

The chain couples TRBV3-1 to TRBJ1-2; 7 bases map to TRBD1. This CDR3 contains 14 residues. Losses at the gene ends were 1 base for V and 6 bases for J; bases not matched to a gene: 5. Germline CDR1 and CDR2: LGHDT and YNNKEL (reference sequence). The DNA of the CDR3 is TGTGCCAGCAGCCAAGGACAGGGAATCAATGGCTACACCTTC. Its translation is CASSQGQGINGYTF.

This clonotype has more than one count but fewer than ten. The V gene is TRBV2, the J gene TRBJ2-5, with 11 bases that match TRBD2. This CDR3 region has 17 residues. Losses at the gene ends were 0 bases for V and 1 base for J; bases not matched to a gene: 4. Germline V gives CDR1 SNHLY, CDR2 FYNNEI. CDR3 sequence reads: CASSEAVAGGLQETQYF. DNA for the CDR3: TGTGCCAGCAGTGAAGCCGTAGCGGGAGGGCTCCAAGAGACCCAGTACTTC.

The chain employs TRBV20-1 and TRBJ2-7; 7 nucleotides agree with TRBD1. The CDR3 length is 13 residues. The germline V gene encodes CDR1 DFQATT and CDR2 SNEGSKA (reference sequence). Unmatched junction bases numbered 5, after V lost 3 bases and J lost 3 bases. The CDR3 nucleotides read TGCAGTGCTAGGACAGGGAGCGTCTACGAGCAGTACTTC. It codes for CSARTGSVYEQYF.